The entry below gives a single T cell receptor (beta chain) sequence along with its context. Its antigen is currently unknown. CDR1 DFQATT and CDR2 SNEGSKA come from the germline V gene (reference sequence). Trimming pared 5 bases from V and 2 bases from J, leaving 20 bases between. The CDR3 has 16 amino acids. Next came a second PCR, run for about 6 to 12 cycles, which used a sample-barcoded 5' primer along with a J-beta primer mix. There were at least 2.5 million CDR3-containing paired-end reads obtained from each sample. Using its own MiXCR run on the 5' RACE reads, TCRdb lists one record per CDR3 protein. This table has about 970,000 distinct CDR3 sequences, roughly 51% appearing once. The data originate from a study of blood T cells in healthy people across ages. PBMCs numbering at least 6.5 million were isolated per sample. Total RNA, at least 5.5 micrograms per sample, was extracted from PBMCs.

Study-level findings and limits: Among T cells, TCR beta diversity per million cells dropped roughly linearly as age rose.

Input material: blood. The chain carries TRBV20-1 and TRBJ2-3, with D unclear. The sequence derives from a woman aged 55-75 years in good health. The CDR3 bases are TGCAGTGCTCCTGACCCCGAATCCGCAAACACAGATACGCAGTATTTT. Protein: CSAPDPESANTDTQYF.